The sequence of this TCR beta chain was determined in a study of T-cell memory formation after mild COVID-19 (dated by TCRdb to the early 2020s). A note on the overall study: TCR sequence clusters from the two donors were largely donor specific. In a couple of donors, T-cell clones that expanded and contracted after mild COVID-19 were tracked by sequencing TCRalpha and TCRbeta repertoires over time. Two young, previously healthy adult volunteers made up the cohort, one male and one female.

The instrument given in TCRdb is Illumina NovaSeq 6000. TCRalpha and TCRbeta cDNA libraries were built by 5'RACE with constant-segment primers, adding sample barcodes and unique molecular identifiers. Trizol reagent was used to extract RNA from every sample. Libraries were amplified in two PCR steps, with a second sample barcode and Illumina TruSeq adapters added in the second step. Sequencing of libraries was performed on an Illumina NovaSeq with 2 x 150 bp paired-end reads. The authors' pipeline ran thus. Reads were demultiplexed and collapsed into UMI-guided consensus sequences with migec v1.2.7. Using mixcr v2.1.11, the UMI consensuses were aligned to TRA and TRB V and J templates and assembled into clonotypes. A clonotype was counted as expanded or contracted only when both edgeR and NoisET called the clonotype significant, with the noise models trained on biological replicates. For edgeR calls, a false discovery rate-adjusted p below 0.01 and a log2 fold-change threshold of 1 were applied. As an exploratory analysis of dynamics, max-normalized trajectories of the 1000 most abundant clonotypes were examined with PCA combined with hierarchical clustering. Separately sequenced CD4+ and CD8+ repertoires were used to assign the CD4 or CD8 phenotype of responding clones. In TCRdb, the public reads were trimmed at Q25 with fastp and aligned with MiXCR, with productive beta chains retained. All rows with the same CDR3 protein become a single entry with the most common DNA and genes. TCRdb, not the authors, supplied the V and J calls. Present in this sample are approximately 480,000 distinct CDR3 sequences, approximately 18% of which were seen just once. The ten largest account for approximately 13% of the sample.

What the authors observed across the whole study: Contracting CD4+ clones appeared mostly in the CM and EM memory subsets, whereas CD8+ clones were enriched in EMRA. Some responding clones were detected in pre-infection memory, which suggested that pre-existing cross-reactive memory T cells had joined the SARS-CoV-2 response. Only two mild cases were covered by the study, and larger cohorts that include severe cases with pre-infection samples were considered necessary. Balanced CD4/CD8 phenotypes were observed for clones contracting from day 15 to 85, whereas a bias towards CD4+ was observed for a second wave of clones expanding from day 15 to 37. SARS-CoV-2 specificity was not confirmed for the second-wave clones peaking on day 37.

PBMCs were isolated by Ficoll-Paque density gradient centrifugation. Only a few counts were recorded for this clonotype. Its antigen target is currently unknown. No base-level quality is on record; no much larger clone is a single base apart. The specimen sequenced was PBMCs or a T cell subset sorted from them (not recorded which). The sequence was collected from an adult woman who had mild COVID-19 (a few samples of this study predate the infection). The sample titles of this study are shuffled in the database, so cell type and time point are left out; the donor was told from shared clones.

The CDR3 protein: CSVGGSSYEQYF. The nucleotides are TGCAGCGTTGGGGGGAGCTCCTACGAGCAGTACTTC. The sequence is built from TRBV29-1 and TRBJ2-7; the D segment is perhaps TRBD1 or TRBD2, each sharing 5 matched bases. V is pared back by 4 bases and J by 0 bases, with 7 bases lying between the germline termini. From cysteine to phenylalanine, the CDR3 is 12 amino acids long. Of the read, only the CDR3 DNA is kept; its 36 bases are in frame from base 1. The germline V gene yields SQVTM for CDR1 and ANQGSEA for CDR2.